In its sample, the clone carrying this T cell receptor beta chain was seen many times. Its target is not known. The sample belongs to a study of molecular identifiers for immune sequencing clone quantification. Overall study results and limits: Spiked-in Jurkat TCR RNA corresponding to one cell was reported as detectable against 970,000 or so naive cells. Barcode-sharing identical TCR molecules could underestimate highly expanded clone sizes.

The V segment lost 7 bases and the J segment 4 bases; nucleotides outside the gene matches: 5. Germline V CDR1 and CDR2: SQVTM, ANQGSEA. The CDR3 is 13 residues long. Naive CD8 sequencing libraries were generated from 20,000 to 1,000,000 sorted cells, with 10%, 30% or 50% RNA as input. TCRdb re-called the PCR reads with MiXCR, one entry per CDR3 protein. The sample consists of fewer than 100,000 distinct CDR3 sequences, roughly 23% of them appearing once. This receptor was identified in a human donor in good health. Some libraries in this study had Jurkat cell RNA spiked in. Sequencing was performed on naive CD8+ T cells from blood, with Jurkat cell RNA spiked in. The subset denotes: FACS-sorted CD8+CD4-CCR7+CD45RA+ naive T cells. V gene TRBV29-1 combines with J gene TRBJ2-2; 8 bases are a match to TRBD2. CDR3 amino acids: CSALAGLTGELFF. The CDR3 coding sequence is TGCAGCGCCTTAGCGGGACTCACCGGGGAGCTGTTTTTT.